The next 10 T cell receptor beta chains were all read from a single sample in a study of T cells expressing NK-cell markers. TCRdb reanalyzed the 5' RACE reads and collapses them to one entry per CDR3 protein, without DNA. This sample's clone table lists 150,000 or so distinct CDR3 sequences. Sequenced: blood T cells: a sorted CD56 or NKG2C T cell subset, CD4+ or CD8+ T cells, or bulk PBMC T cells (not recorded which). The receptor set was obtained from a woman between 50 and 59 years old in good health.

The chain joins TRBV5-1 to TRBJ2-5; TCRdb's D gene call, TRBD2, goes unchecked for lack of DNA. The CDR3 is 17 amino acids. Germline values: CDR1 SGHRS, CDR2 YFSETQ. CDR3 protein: CASSLAGQQRPSETQYF.

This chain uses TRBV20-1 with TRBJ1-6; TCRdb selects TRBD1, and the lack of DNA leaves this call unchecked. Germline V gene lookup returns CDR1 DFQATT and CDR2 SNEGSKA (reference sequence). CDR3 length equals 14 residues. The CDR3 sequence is CSATGGEYNSPLHF.

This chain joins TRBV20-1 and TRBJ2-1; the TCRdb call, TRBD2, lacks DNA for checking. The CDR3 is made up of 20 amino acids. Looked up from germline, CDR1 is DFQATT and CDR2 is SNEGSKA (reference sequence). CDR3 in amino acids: CSARQIPGTSGRMNYNEQFF.

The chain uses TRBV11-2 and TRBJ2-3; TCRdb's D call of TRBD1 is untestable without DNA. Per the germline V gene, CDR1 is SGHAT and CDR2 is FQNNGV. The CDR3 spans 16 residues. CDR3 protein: CASSPLADSATDTQYF.

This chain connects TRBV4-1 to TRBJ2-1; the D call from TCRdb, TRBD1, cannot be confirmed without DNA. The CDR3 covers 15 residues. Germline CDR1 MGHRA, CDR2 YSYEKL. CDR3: CASSQDRGTGDEQFF.

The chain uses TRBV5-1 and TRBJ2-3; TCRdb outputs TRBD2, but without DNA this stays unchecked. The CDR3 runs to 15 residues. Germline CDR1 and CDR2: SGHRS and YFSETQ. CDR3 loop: CASRPGTSAADTQYF.

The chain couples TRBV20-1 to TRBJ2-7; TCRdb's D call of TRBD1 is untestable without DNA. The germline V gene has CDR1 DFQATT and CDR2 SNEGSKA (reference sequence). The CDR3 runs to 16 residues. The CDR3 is CSASSRLRGTPYEQYF.

CDR3 sequence reads: CASSDPETGNTIYF. V and J are TRBV9 and TRBJ1-3. CDR3 length equals 14 residues. Germline-derived CDR1 and CDR2 are SGDLS and YYNGEE.

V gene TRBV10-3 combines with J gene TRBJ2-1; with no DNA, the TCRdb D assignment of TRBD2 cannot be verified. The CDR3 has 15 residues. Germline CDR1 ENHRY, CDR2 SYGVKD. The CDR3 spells CAISDSLAGAGEQFF.

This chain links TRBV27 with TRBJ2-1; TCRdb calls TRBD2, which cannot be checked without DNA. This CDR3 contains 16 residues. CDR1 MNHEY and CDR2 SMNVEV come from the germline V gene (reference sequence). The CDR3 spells CASSSYSGRALSEQFF.